Ten or more counts support the clone carrying this TCR beta chain. Its target is not known. The data were taken from a study of response to subunit inactivated influenza vaccine. Study findings and constraints: Each seasonal influenza vaccination, the authors suggested, recruits few new T cells.

V lost 7 bases, J lost 3 bases, and 15 bases lay in between. The CDR3 extends over 14 amino acids. TCRdb used MiXCR to reprocess the RT-PCR reads, holding one entry per CDR3 protein. The sample records roughly 760,000 distinct CDR3 sequences, approximately 21% being singletons. Sequenced material: PBMCs from blood, taken roughly 5 days after vaccination. The TCR comes from a man aged 50-60 years who received an inactivated influenza vaccine. This sequence joins TRBV12-3 or TRBV12-4 and TRBJ1-1, with a tentative D call TRBD1 (5 bases). Here the CDR3 DNA reads TGTGCCAGCACCCTTCAGGGTAGCGACACTGAAGCTTTCTTT. Its translation is CASTLQGSDTEAFF.